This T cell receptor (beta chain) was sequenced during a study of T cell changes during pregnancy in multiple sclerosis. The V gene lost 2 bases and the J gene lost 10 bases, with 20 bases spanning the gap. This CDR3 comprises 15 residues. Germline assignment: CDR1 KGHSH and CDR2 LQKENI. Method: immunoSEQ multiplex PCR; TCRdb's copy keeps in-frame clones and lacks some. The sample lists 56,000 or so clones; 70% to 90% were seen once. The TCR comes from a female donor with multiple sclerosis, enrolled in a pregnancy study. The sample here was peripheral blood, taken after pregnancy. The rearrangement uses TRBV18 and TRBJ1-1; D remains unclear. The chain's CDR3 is CASSPSGRPVSRAFF. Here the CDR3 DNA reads TGTGCCAGCTCACCATCAGGCAGGCCGGTTAGTAGAGCTTTCTTT.